This entry is about one TCR beta chain. These data come from a study of blood T cell repertoires in COVID-19. Study summary: Samples of COVID-19 (acute and convalescent) were obtained from the United States, Italy and Spain.

In the original workflow: It was from reference gene primer amplification that nucleated cell counts were estimated. Clones were read by immunoSEQ multiplex PCR, and TCRdb kept only the in-frame ones, dropping some. From that table come the V and J calls and clone size; the DNA was used to work out D and trimming. The sample has tens of thousands of clones, roughly 87% seen once. The material sequenced was peripheral blood. This clonotype was sampled from a man aged 50 or older with active COVID-19.

This chain's CDR3 is CASSVGAGNTEAFF. CDR3 DNA: TGTGCCAGCAGCGTAGGTGCGGGCAACACTGAAGCTTTCTTT. This chain joins TRBV9 and TRBJ1-1; the D is unclear. In germline, CDR1 is SGDLS, CDR2 YYNGEE. Trimming stripped 0 bases from V and 2 bases from J, with 8 bases between. The CDR3 is 14 residues long.